The clone carrying this T cell receptor (beta chain) has a count of ten or more. The sample is drawn from a study of T cells in Graves' hyperthyroidism and ophthalmopathy. TCR beta CDR3 regions were amplified from RNA transcripts. With the HTBI primer set, the TCR CDR3 went through a first round of RT-PCR. MiXCR was run by TCRdb on the multiplex PCR reads, yielding one entry per CDR3 protein. The data show more than 300,000 distinct CDR3 sequences, roughly 13% seen once. This CDR3 comprises 16 residues. The germline V gene has CDR1 SGHAT and CDR2 FQNNGV. J gave up 1 base and V 5 bases, and 4 bases lay outside the gene matches.

The sequence was collected from a woman aged 55-69 years with Graves' hyperthyroidism. Sequencing was done on a sample of blood. J is TRBJ2-7 and V is TRBV11-2, with 14 bases identical to TRBD2. The CDR3 loop is CASSAGTSGRSYEQYF. The DNA of the CDR3 is TGTGCCAGCAGCGCGGGGACTAGCGGGAGATCCTACGAGCAGTACTTC.